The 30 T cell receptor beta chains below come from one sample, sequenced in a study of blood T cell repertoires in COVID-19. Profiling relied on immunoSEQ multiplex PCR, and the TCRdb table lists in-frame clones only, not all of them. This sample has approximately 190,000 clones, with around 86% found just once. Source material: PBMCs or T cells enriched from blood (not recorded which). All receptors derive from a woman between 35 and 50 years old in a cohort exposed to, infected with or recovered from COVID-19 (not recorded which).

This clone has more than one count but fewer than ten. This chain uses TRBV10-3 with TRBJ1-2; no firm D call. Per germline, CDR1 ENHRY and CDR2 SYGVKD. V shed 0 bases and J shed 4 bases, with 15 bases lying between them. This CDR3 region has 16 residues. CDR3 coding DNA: TGTGCCATCAGTGAGTCGTGGGGAAAAGAGGGCTATGGCTACACCTTC. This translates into CAISESWGKEGYGYTF.

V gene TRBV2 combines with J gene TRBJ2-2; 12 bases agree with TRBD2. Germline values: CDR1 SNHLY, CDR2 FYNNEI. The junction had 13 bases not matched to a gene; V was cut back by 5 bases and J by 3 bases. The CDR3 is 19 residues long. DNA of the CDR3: TGTGCCAGCAGTCGCACTAGCGGGGGGCACGTTTGGGACACCGGGGAGCTGTTTTTT. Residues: CASSRTSGGHVWDTGELFF.

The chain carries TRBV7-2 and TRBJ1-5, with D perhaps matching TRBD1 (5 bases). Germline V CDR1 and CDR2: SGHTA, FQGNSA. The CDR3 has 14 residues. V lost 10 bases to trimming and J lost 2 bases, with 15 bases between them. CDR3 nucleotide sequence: TGTGCCACGGGGGAAGGGTTCCGCAATCAGCCCCAGCATTTT. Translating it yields CATGEGFRNQPQHF.

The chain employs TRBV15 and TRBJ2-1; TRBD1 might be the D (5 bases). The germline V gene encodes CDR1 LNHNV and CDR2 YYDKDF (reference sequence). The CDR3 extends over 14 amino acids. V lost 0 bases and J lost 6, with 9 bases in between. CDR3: CATSRDLGVNEQFF. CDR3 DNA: TGTGCCACCAGCAGAGATCTAGGGGTCAATGAGCAGTTCTTC. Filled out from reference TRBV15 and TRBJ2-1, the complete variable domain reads DAMVIQNPRYQVTQFGKPVTLSCSQTLNHNVMYWYQQKSSQAPKLLFHYYDKDFNNEADTPDNFQSRRPNTSFCFLDIRSPGLGDTAMYLCATSRDLGVNEQFFGPGTRLTVL.

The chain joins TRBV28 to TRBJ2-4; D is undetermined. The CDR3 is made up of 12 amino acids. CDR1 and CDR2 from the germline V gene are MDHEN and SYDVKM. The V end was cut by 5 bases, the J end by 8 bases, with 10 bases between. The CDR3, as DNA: TGTGCCAGCAGTCCCCCTTCCGACATTCAGTACTTC. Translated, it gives CASSPPSDIQYF.

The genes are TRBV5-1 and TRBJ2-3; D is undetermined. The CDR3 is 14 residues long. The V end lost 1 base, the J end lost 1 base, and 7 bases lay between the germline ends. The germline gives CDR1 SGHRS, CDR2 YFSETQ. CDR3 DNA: TGCGCCAGCAGCTTGCCACGGGGCACAGATACGCAGTATTTT. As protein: CASSLPRGTDTQYF. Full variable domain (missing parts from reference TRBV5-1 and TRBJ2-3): KAGVTQTPRYLIKTRGQQVTLSCSPISGHRSVSWYQQTPGQGLQFLFEYFSETQRNKGNFPGRFSGRQFSNSRSEMNVSTLELGDSALYLCASSLPRGTDTQYFGPGTRLTVL.

CDR3 sequence: CASSYSILREQYF. Here the CDR3 DNA reads TGTGCCAGCAGTTACTCGATATTGAGGGAGCAGTACTTC. The genes are TRBV6-5 and TRBJ2-7; D is ambiguous. CDR1 and CDR2 (germline): MNHEY, SVGAGI. The CDR3 runs to 13 residues. Trimming stripped 0 bases from V and 7 bases from J, with 10 bases between.

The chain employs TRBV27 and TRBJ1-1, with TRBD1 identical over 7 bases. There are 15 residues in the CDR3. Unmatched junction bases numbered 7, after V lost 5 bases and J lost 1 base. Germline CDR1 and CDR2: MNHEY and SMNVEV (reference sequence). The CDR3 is CASSLLGGQNTEAFF. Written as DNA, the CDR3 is TGTGCCAGCAGTCTACTAGGGGGCCAGAACACTGAAGCTTTCTTT.

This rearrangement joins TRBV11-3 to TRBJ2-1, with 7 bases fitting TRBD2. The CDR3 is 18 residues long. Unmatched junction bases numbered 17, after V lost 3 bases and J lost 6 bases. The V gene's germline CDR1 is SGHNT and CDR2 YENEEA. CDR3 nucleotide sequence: TGTGCCAGCAGCTTGGGGGGGGGTTTAGTCTACTTCGGCAATGAGCAGTTCTTC. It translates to CASSLGGGLVYFGNEQFF.

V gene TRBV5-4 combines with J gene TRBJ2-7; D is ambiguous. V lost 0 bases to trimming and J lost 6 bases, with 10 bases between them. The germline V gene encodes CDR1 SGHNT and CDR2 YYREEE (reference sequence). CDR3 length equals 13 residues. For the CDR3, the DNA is TGTGCCAGCAGCTTGGCCGCTCGTAGCGAGCAGTACTTC. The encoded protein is CASSLAARSEQYF.

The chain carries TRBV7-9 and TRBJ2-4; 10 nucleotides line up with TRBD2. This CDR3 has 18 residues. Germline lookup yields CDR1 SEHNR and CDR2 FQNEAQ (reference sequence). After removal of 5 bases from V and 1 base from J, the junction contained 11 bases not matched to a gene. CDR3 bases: TGTGCCAGCAGCGATCTAGCGGGAGACGGAGTCGCCAAAAACATTCAGTACTTC. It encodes CASSDLAGDGVAKNIQYF.

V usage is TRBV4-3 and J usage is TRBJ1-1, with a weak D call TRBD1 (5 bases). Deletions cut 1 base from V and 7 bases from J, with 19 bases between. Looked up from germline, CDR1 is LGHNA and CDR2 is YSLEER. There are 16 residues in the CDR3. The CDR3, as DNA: TGCGCCAGCAGCCAAGGGATTCGCGACAGACGCATTGAAGCTTTCTTT. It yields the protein CASSQGIRDRRIEAFF.

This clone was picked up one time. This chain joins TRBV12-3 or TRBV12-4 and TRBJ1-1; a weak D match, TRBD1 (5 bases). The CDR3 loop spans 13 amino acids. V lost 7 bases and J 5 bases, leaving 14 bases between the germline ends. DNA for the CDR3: TGTGCCAGCACTTTGAGCGGGGCTACTGAAGCTTTCTTT. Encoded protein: CASTLSGATEAFF.

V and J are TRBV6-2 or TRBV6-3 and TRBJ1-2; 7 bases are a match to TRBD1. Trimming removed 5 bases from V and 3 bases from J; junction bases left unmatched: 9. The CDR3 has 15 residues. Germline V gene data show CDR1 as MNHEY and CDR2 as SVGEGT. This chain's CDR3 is CASSPPQGRDYGYTF. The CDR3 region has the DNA TGTGCCAGCAGTCCCCCACAGGGGCGTGACTATGGCTACACCTTC.

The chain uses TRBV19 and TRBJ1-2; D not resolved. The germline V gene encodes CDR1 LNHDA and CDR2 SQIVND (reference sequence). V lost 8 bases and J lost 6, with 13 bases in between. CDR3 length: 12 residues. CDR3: CASSRSGNGYTF. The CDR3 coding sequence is TGTGCCAGTTCTAGGTCTGGCAATGGCTACACCTTC.

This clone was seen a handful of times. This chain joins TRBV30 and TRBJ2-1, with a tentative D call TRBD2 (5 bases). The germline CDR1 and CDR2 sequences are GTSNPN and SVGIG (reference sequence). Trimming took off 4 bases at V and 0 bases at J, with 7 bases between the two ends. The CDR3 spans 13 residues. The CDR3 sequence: CAWTRDSYNEQFF. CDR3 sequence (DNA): TGTGCCTGGACGAGGGACTCCTACAATGAGCAGTTCTTC.

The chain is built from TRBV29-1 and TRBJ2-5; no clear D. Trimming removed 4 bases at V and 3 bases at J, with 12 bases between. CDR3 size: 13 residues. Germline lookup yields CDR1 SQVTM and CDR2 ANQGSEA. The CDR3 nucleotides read TGCAGCGTTGTGGGCAGTAAGAAAGAGACCCAGTACTTC. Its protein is CSVVGSKKETQYF.

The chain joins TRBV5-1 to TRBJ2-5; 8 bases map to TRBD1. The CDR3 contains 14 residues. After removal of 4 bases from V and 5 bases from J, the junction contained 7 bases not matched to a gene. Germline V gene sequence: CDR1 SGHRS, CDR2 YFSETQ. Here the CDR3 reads CASSDRGEGETQYF. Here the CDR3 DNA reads TGCGCCAGCAGCGACAGGGGAGAAGGGGAGACCCAGTACTTC. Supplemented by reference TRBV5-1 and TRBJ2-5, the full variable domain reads KAGVTQTPRYLIKTRGQQVTLSCSPISGHRSVSWYQQTPGQGLQFLFEYFSETQRNKGNFPGRFSGRQFSNSRSEMNVSTLELGDSALYLCASSDRGEGETQYFGPGTRLLVL.

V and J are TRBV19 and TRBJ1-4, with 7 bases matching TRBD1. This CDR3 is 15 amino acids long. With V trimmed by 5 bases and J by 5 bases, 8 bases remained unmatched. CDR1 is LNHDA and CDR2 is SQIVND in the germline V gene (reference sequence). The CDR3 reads CASSPRTGMNEKLFF. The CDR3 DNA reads TGTGCCAGTAGTCCCAGGACAGGCATGAATGAAAAACTGTTTTTT. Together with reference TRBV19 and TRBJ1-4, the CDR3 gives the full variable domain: DGGITQSPKYLFRKEGQNVTLSCEQNLNHDAMYWYRQDPGQGLRLIYYSQIVNDFQKGDIAEGYSVSREKKESFPLTVTSAQKNPTAFYLCASSPRTGMNEKLFFGSGTQLSVL.

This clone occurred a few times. CDR3 nucleotide sequence: TGCAGCGTCCCCGAGACTAGCGGGGACTACAATGAGCAGTTCTTC. This encodes CSVPETSGDYNEQFF. This chain uses TRBV29-1 with TRBJ2-1; 11 bases align to TRBD2. There are 15 residues in the CDR3. Per germline, CDR1 SQVTM and CDR2 ANQGSEA. V was clipped by 6 bases and J by 3 bases; unmatched bases: 7.

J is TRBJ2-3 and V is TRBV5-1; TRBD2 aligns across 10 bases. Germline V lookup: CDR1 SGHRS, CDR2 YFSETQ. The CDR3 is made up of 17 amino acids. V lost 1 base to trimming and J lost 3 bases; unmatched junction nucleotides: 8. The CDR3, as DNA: TGCGCCAGCAGCTTGTTTTCTACTAGCGGGACAACAGATACGCAGTATTTT. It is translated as CASSLFSTSGTTDTQYF.

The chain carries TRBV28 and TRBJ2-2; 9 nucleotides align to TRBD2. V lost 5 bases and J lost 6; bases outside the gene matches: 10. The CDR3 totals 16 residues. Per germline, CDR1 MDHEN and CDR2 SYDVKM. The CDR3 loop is CASSRPTSGLAGELFF. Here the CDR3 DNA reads TGTGCCAGCAGTCGTCCGACTAGCGGACTCGCCGGGGAGCTGTTTTTT.

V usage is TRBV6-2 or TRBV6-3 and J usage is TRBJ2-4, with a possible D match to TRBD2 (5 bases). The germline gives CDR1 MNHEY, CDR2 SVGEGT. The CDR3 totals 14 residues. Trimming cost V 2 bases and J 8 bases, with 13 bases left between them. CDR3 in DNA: TGTGCCAGCAGTTACAAAGGACCGGAGGACATTCAGTACTTC. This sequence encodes CASSYKGPEDIQYF.

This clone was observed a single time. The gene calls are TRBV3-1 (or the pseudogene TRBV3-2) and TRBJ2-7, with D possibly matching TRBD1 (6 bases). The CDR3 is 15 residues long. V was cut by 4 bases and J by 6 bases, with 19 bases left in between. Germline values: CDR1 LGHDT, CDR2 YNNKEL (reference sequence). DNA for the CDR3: TGTGCCAGCAGCCCGGCGACAGGCGGCCGGGGCGAGCAGTACTTC. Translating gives CASSPATGGRGEQYF.

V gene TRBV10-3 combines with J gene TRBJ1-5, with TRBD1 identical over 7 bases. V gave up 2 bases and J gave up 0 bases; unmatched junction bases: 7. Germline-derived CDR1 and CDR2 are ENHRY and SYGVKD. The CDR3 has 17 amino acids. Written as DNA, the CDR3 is TGTGCCATCAGTGAGGACAGGGCCTCTTATAGCAATCAGCCCCAGCATTTT. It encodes CAISEDRASYSNQPQHF.

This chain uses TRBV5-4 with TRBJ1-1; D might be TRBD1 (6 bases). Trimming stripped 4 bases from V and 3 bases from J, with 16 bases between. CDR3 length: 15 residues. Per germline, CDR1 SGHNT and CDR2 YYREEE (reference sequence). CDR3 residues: CASSGGPGDYTEAFF. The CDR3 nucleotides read TGTGCCAGCAGCGGGGGTCCAGGGGATTACACTGAAGCTTTCTTT.

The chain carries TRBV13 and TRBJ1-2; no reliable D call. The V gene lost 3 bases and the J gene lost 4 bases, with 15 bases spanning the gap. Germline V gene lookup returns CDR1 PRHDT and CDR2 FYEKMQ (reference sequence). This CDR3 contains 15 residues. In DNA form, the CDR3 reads TGTGCCAGCAGCTTCATGCCCAATGGCGGCTATGGCTACACCTTC. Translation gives CASSFMPNGGYGYTF.

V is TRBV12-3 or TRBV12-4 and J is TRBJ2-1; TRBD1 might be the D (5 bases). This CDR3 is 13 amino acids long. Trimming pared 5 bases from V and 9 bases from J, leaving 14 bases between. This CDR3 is CASSPILQVEQFF. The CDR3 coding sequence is TGTGCCAGCAGTCCAATCTTACAGGTTGAGCAGTTCTTC.

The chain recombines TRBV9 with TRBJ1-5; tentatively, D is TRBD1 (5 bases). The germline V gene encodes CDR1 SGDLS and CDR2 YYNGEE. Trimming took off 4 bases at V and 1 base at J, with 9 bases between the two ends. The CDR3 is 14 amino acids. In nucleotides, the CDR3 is TGTGCCAGCAGCCCAGGGCGAAGCAATCAGCCCCAGCATTTT. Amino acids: CASSPGRSNQPQHF.

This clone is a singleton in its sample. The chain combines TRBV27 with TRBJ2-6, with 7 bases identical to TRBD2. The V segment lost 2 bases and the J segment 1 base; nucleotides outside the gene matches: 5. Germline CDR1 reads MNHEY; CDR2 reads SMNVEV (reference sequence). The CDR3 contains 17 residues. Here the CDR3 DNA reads TGTGCCAGCAGTTTACTCGCGGGAGAGTCTGGGGCCAACGTCCTGACTTTC. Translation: CASSLLAGESGANVLTF.